These T cell receptor beta chains were read from a single sample in a study of blood T cells in healthy people across ages. From the 5' RACE reads, TCRdb called clonotypes with MiXCR, one entry per CDR3 protein. Here the sample spans 600,000 to 850,000 distinct CDR3 sequences, 35% to 45% being singletons. The source material was blood. The source of these receptors is a woman in her sixties or seventies in good health. The CDR3 runs from the conserved cysteine through the conserved F or W. Fields, in order: clone size, J gene, D gene, V gene, CDR3 DNA, CDR3 protein. D genes are given only for firm matches. Only some rows state a clone size, as once, few, many or a class for expanded clones.

NA TRBJ2-5 NA TRBV2 TGTGCCAGCAGTGGGGGACGGCCCTACGAGCAGTACTTT CASSGGRPYEQYF
NA TRBJ2-5 NA TRBV7-2 TGTGCCAGCAGCTTAGATCCAGGGGAGTGGGAGACCCAGTACTTC CASSLDPGEWETQYF
few TRBJ2-3 TRBD2 TRBV20-1 TGCAGTGCCCCCGGGACTACCACAGATACGCAGTATTTT CSAPGTTTDTQYF
many TRBJ1-2 NA TRBV12-3/TRBV12-4 TGTGCCAGCAGTTTAGGACAACTATATGGCTACACCTTC CASSLGQLYGYTF
NA TRBJ2-7 NA TRBV6-1 TGTGCCAGCAGTGAAGAGAGTGGGACACCCTACAATGAGCAGTACTTC CASSEESGTPYNEQYF
few TRBJ1-2 NA TRBV29-1 TGCAGCGTCAGGGGTTTTGGTGGCTATGGCTACACCTTC CSVRGFGGYGYTF
once TRBJ2-7 TRBD1 TRBV5-6 TGTGCCAGCAGCTTCGGACAGGAATACTACGAGCAGTACTTC CASSFGQEYYEQYF
NA TRBJ2-5 TRBD1 TRBV28 TGTGCCAGCAGGAAACAGGGGGCTGAGACCCAGTACTTC CASRKQGAETQYF
few TRBJ2-5 TRBD2 TRBV6-5 TGTGCCAGCAGTTACCGAGCGGGGGGCGCAAGTTCCCAGTACTTC CASSYRAGGASSQYF
NA TRBJ1-2 TRBD1 TRBV5-1 TGCGCCAGCAGCTTTCCGGGACAGGGTTCTTATGGCTACACCTTC CASSFPGQGSYGYTF
few TRBJ2-5 NA TRBV7-3 TGTGCCAGCAGCTCTCAAGGAGGCCCCTCGGAGACCCAGTACTTC CASSSQGGPSETQYF
few TRBJ1-5 TRBD1 TRBV10-3 TGTGCCATCAGTGAGGGTCCGGGACAGGGGAATCAGCCCCAGCATTTT CAISEGPGQGNQPQHF
NA TRBJ2-7 TRBD2 TRBV5-1 TGCGCCAGCAGTCCCGGGGTAGCGGGAGTTCTCGAGCAGTACTTC CASSPGVAGVLEQYF
few TRBJ2-1 TRBD2 TRBV10-3 TGTGCCATCAGTGAGTCGCCCCAGAGCGGGGGGGCCAATGAGCAGTTCTTC CAISESPQSGGANEQFF
many TRBJ1-4 TRBD1 TRBV13 TGTGCCAGCAGCCTTGGTGGCGGGACAGGGAATGAAAAACTGTTTTTT CASSLGGGTGNEKLFF
many TRBJ1-2 NA TRBV7-8 TGTGCCAGCAGCCAGACGGACTATGGCTACACCTTC CASSQTDYGYTF
NA TRBJ2-3 NA TRBV20-1 TGCAGTGCGAGACCGGGGCATAGCACAGATACGCAGTATTTT CSARPGHSTDTQYF
NA TRBJ2-7 TRBD2 TRBV7-9 TGTGCCAGCAGCTACGGGGGGAAGGGCGAGCAGTACTTC CASSYGGKGEQYF
NA TRBJ2-7 NA TRBV3-1 TGTGCCAGCAGCCAAGTGGCAGGGGTCCCCTACGAGCAGTACTTC CASSQVAGVPYEQYF
NA TRBJ2-3 NA TRBV3-1 TGTGCCAGCAGCCTGCAGAGCACAGATACGCAGTATTTT CASSLQSTDTQYF
NA TRBJ2-1 NA TRBV29-1 TGCAGCGCTACGACCCTGGGGGGAGAGACCCAGTTCTTC CSATTLGGETQFF
few TRBJ1-5 NA TRBV4-1 TGCGCCAGCAGCCAGCCGGGTGTCGGGAATCAGCCCCAGCATTTT CASSQPGVGNQPQHF
NA TRBJ2-7 NA TRBV20-1 TGCAGTGCTAGCCGCCCGTCGGGCGAGCAGTACTTC CSASRPSGEQYF
few TRBJ1-4 NA TRBV13 TGTGCCAGCAGCTCCGAAACAGGAGAAACTAATGAAAAACTGTTTTTT CASSSETGETNEKLFF
NA TRBJ2-7 NA TRBV9 TGTGCCAGCAGCAAGGACTTCGCGGGAAACGAGCAGTACTTC CASSKDFAGNEQYF
few TRBJ2-1 TRBD2 TRBV6-2/TRBV6-3 TGTGCCAGCTGTCTTAGCGGGGGCCGCTCCTACAATGAGCAGTTCTTC CASCLSGGRSYNEQFF
few TRBJ2-1 NA TRBV3-1 TGTGCCAGCAGCCAAGACGCGGAGGCTTACAATGAGCAGTTCTTC CASSQDAEAYNEQFF
few TRBJ1-6 NA TRBV3-1 TGTGCCAGCAGCCAAGGAGGCCCCGGGGAAAATTCACCCCTCCACTTT CASSQGGPGENSPLHF
few TRBJ2-4 TRBD1 TRBV28 TGTGCCAGCAGTCCCCCGGGACAGGGGAGGGGAAACATTCAGTACTTC CASSPPGQGRGNIQYF
NA TRBJ1-5 NA TRBV21-1 TGTGCCAGCACCCTCAGGAGCACCCTTAGCAATCAGCCCCAGCATTTT CASTLRSTLSNQPQHF
few TRBJ1-5 NA TRBV2 TGTGCCAGCACCCCTACAGGGAGCAATCAGCCCCAGCATTTT CASTPTGSNQPQHF
NA TRBJ1-1 NA TRBV18 TGTGCCAGCTCACCACAGGCAGGGGCTTTGAACACTGAAGCTTTCTTT CASSPQAGALNTEAFF